This TCR beta chain was captured by sequencing in a study of T cell responses to AZD1222 COVID-19 vaccine. As for the study in general: Second doses at about 4 or about 12 weeks were pooled. Study findings and constraints: Vaccine-associated CD4 TCRs ranged over spike, dominating at 160-218 and 743-854. Spike-specific TCRs gained breadth and depth after people received two AZD1222 doses.

Concerning this clone itself: Its specificity is not known. Other DNA sequences within the sample encode an identical CDR3.

Trimming removed 0 bases from V and 3 bases from J, with 0 bases in between. CDR1 and CDR2 (germline): SGHRS, YFSETQ. The CDR3 consists of 11 residues. TCRdb keeps only in-frame clones here, not all; method: immunoSEQ multiplex PCR. The sample lists about 130,000 clones, 75% to 95% occurring once. The specimen comprised peripheral blood, sampled on day 0 of AZD1222 vaccination. The chain has TRBV5-1 and TRBJ2-5; D gene uncertain. The sequence was obtained from an adult in good health. In DNA, the CDR3 is TGCGCCAGCAGCTTGGAAGAGACCCAGTACTTC. Protein: CASSLEETQYF.